This T cell receptor (beta chain) was observed in a study of shared clonotypes between healthy human individuals. CD4+ cells underwent separation, giving CD45RA+ naive and CD45RA-negative memory subsets. With regard to this clone: What it recognizes is unknown. This specimen includes other DNA sequences encoding the same CDR3.

Study-wide findings and caveats: Expectations were that clonotype sharing among donors would be affected by sequencing depth.

There are 15 residues in the CDR3. The V gene's germline CDR1 is MNHEY and CDR2 SVGAGI. Trimming cost V 5 bases and J 0 bases, with 14 bases left between them. Some clones are missing from TCRdb's copy, which holds only in-frame ones; the method was immunoSEQ multiplex PCR. The profile shows over a million clones, under 80% of them singletons. This TCR came from a man between 18 and 29 years old in good health. The sample consisted of memory CD4+ T cells sorted from blood. The subset is: CD45RA-negative fraction. This chain connects TRBV6-5 to TRBJ2-7; possible D gene TRBD2, 5 bases. The CDR3 sequence is CASSPRGASSYEQYF. CDR3 coding DNA: TGTGCCAGCAGTCCCCGGGGAGCGAGCTCCTACGAGCAGTACTTC.